Shown below are 25 T cell receptor beta chains from a single sample sequenced in a study of regulatory T cells in long-lasting Graves disease. Investigators prepared the TCR beta libraries by applying iRepertoire HTBI primers and Arm-PCR of CDR3 regions. TCRdb itself ran the multiplex PCR reads through MiXCR, one entry per CDR3 protein. The table shows a few hundred thousand distinct CDR3 sequences, with 15% occurring only once. Indicated time point: newly diagnosed GD, antithyroid drugs for less than 3 months. Preparation of the TCR library used RNA extracted from PBMCs. This sample also belongs to another study, concerning T cells in Graves' hyperthyroidism and ophthalmopathy.

The input for sequencing was peripheral blood mononuclear cells (PBMCs), taken at new diagnosis, from a patient treated with antithyroid drugs. The source of these receptors is a woman between 40 and 55 years old with Graves disease.

At least ten counts were recorded for this clonotype. The V call is TRBV24-1, the J call TRBJ2-3; D is perhaps TRBD1 (6 bases). The V gene lost 5 bases and the J gene lost 2 bases, with 13 bases spanning the gap. Germline V gene data show CDR1 as KGHDR and CDR2 as SFDVKD. The CDR3 runs to 15 residues. CDR3 in DNA: TGTGCCACCAGTGGAGGACAGAGATTCACAGATACGCAGTATTTT. This encodes CATSGGQRFTDTQYF.

There are a few counts of this clonotype. The chain is built from TRBV20-1 and TRBJ2-2; TRBD2 is a possible D gene (5 bases). The ends were cut back, 3 bases at V and 4 bases at J, with 12 bases in the middle. The length of the CDR3 is 14 residues. Germline V gene lookup returns CDR1 DFQATT and CDR2 SNEGSKA (reference sequence). The CDR3 spells CSARTLGITGELFF. CDR3 coding DNA: TGCAGTGCTAGGACCCTCGGGATCACCGGGGAGCTGTTTTTT.

The CDR3 sequence: CSASVVPGGYNEQFF. The CDR3 DNA reads TGCAGTGCTAGCGTGGTGCCGGGGGGTTACAATGAGCAGTTCTTC. V and J are TRBV20-1 and TRBJ2-1; TRBD2 aligns across 7 bases. This CDR3 is built from 15 residues. V shed 3 bases and J 4 bases; nucleotides not matched to a gene: 9. Germline CDR1 DFQATT, CDR2 SNEGSKA (reference sequence).

This clonotype was seen repeatedly, ten times or more. V is TRBV27 and J is TRBJ2-6; D is perhaps TRBD1 (6 bases). The CDR3 is 17 residues long. The ends were cut back, 7 bases at V and 0 bases at J, with 16 bases in the middle. Germline V gene data show CDR1 as MNHEY and CDR2 as SMNVEV (reference sequence). The CDR3 sequence is CASKYTGTSSGANVLTF. The CDR3 DNA sequence: TGTGCCAGCAAGTATACAGGGACGAGCTCTGGGGCCAACGTCCTGACTTTC. Full variable domain (missing parts from reference TRBV27 and TRBJ2-6): EAQVTQNPRYLITVTGKKLTVTCSQNMNHEYMSWYRQDPGLGLRQIYYSMNVEVTDKGDVPEGYKVSRKEKRNFPLILESPSPNQTSLYFCASKYTGTSSGANVLTFGAGSRLTVL.

This clonotype was seen at least ten times. The V and J genes are TRBV27 and TRBJ2-4, with D perhaps matching TRBD1 or TRBD2 (5 bases each). Trimming took 4 bases from V and 0 from J, leaving 7 bases between them. Per germline, CDR1 MNHEY and CDR2 SMNVEV (reference sequence). This CDR3 contains 14 residues. The CDR3 DNA reads TGTGCCAGCAGTTCGGGGCTAGCCAAAAACATTCAGTACTTC. This codes for CASSSGLAKNIQYF.

This rearrangement joins TRBV19 to TRBJ2-5; 7 bases are a match to TRBD1. The V gene end was trimmed by 4 bases and the J gene end by 1 base; junction bases not matched to a gene: 3. The CDR3 is 14 amino acids. Germline lookup yields CDR1 LNHDA and CDR2 SQIVND (reference sequence). The CDR3 is CASSSPGGQETQYF. The CDR3 bases are TGTGCCAGTAGTAGCCCAGGGGGCCAAGAGACCCAGTACTTC.

This clonotype has only a few counts. V gene TRBV7-3 combines with J gene TRBJ2-7; D possibly corresponds to TRBD1 (6 bases). Germline V gene sequence: CDR1 SGHTA, CDR2 FQGTGA. This CDR3 has 14 residues. Between the trimmed V and J ends, which lost 3 bases and 7 bases, there was a span of 16 bases. The CDR3 spells CASSFFSQGWEQYF. The DNA for the CDR3 is TGTGCCAGCAGCTTTTTTTCACAGGGTTGGGAGCAGTACTTC. Complete variable domain (other parts from reference TRBV7-3 and TRBJ2-7): GAGVSQTPSNKVTEKGKYVELRCDPISGHTALYWYRQSLGQGPEFLIYFQGTGAADDSGLPNDRFFAVRPEGSVSTLKIQRTERGDSAVYLCASSFFSQGWEQYFGPGTRLTVT.

This clonotype came up many times. This chain connects TRBV25-1 to TRBJ1-4, with D unresolved. CDR1 and CDR2 from the germline V gene are MGHDK and SYGVNS. The CDR3 is 17 amino acids. Trimming left V 0 bases short and J 4 bases short, with 15 bases between. In DNA, the CDR3 is TGTGCCAGCAGTGAATATGAATCTTCGGTTCTTAATGAAAAACTGTTTTTT. Protein product: CASSEYESSVLNEKLFF.

Many counts were recorded for this clonotype. The V call is TRBV20-1, the J call TRBJ2-7; 10 bases match TRBD2. The CDR3 loop spans 14 amino acids. CDR1 DFQATT and CDR2 SNEGSKA come from the germline V gene (reference sequence). V shed 3 bases, J shed 7 bases, and the junction held 9 bases outside the gene matches. The CDR3, as DNA: TGCAGTGCTAGTGTGATAGCGGGGGGCGGGGAGCAGTACTTC. Translating it yields CSASVIAGGGEQYF.

The genes are TRBV29-1 and TRBJ1-1; D gene unclear. The CDR3 totals 13 residues. CDR1 is SQVTM and CDR2 is ANQGSEA in the germline V gene. V was trimmed by 4 bases and J by 1 base, leaving 10 bases between them. The DNA for the CDR3 is TGCAGCGTTGTAGTTTATCAGAACACTGAAGCTTTCTTT. Amino acids: CSVVVYQNTEAFF.

This chain connects TRBV3-1 to TRBJ2-5; 9 bases map to TRBD1. The V gene end was trimmed by 4 bases and the J gene end by 4 bases; junction bases not matched to a gene: 7. The CDR3 is 15 residues long. Per germline, CDR1 LGHDT and CDR2 YNNKEL (reference sequence). This CDR3 is CASSRTGDLRETQYF. In DNA, the CDR3 is TGTGCCAGCAGCCGGACAGGGGACCTTCGAGAGACCCAGTACTTC.

This clonotype turned up a few times. As DNA, the CDR3 is TGTGCCAGCAGCTTAGTTAGCGCCTCCTACGAGCAGTACTTC. As protein: CASSLVSASYEQYF. The chain carries TRBV7-9 and TRBJ2-7, with D maybe TRBD2 (5 bases). Germline-derived CDR1 and CDR2 are SEHNR and FQNEAQ (reference sequence). Trimming left V 1 base short and J 0 bases short, with 7 bases between. CDR3 length: 14 residues.

This sequence joins TRBV4-3 and TRBJ2-7; 7 bases align to TRBD2. CDR1 is LGHNA and CDR2 is YSLEER in the germline V gene. This CDR3 region has 15 residues. Trimming removed 1 base from V and 3 bases from J; junction bases left unmatched: 6. CDR3 residues: CASSQGTSVVYEQYF. The CDR3 region has the DNA TGCGCCAGCAGCCAAGGAACTAGCGTTGTCTACGAGCAGTACTTC.

The chain has TRBV5-5 and TRBJ2-7, with D unclear. This CDR3 region has 14 residues. Germline loops: CDR1 SGHKS, CDR2 YYEKEE (reference sequence). Trimming shortened V by 0 bases and J by 7 bases, and 14 bases separated the two germline ends. CDR3 nucleotide sequence: TGTGCCAGCAGCTTGGCGCTCGGGTTAATGGAGCAGTACTTC. Its protein product is CASSLALGLMEQYF.

The J gene is TRBJ2-1, the V gene TRBV5-4; D gene ambiguous. The CDR3 is 13 residues long. V lost 3 bases and J lost 10, with 14 bases in between. Germline values: CDR1 SGHNT, CDR2 YYREEE (reference sequence). CDR3 residues: CASSSDGAYEQFF. CDR3 sequence (DNA): TGTGCCAGCAGCTCCGACGGTGCCTACGAGCAGTTCTTC.

The chain uses TRBV20-1 and TRBJ2-1; a possible D gene is TRBD1 (6 bases). This CDR3 comprises 14 residues. Per germline, CDR1 DFQATT and CDR2 SNEGSKA (reference sequence). The germline V and J ends were trimmed by 6 bases and 0 bases, with 12 bases remaining between them. The CDR3 region has the DNA TGCAGTGCAGCAACAGGGAGCTCCTACAATGAGCAGTTCTTC. It codes for CSAATGSSYNEQFF.

This clonotype appeared many times. The rearrangement uses TRBV27 and TRBJ1-1; tentative D call: TRBD1 (6 bases). The CDR3 has 11 amino acids. Germline assignment: CDR1 MNHEY and CDR2 SMNVEV (reference sequence). V was trimmed by 9 bases and J by 8 bases, leaving 13 bases between them. CDR3: CASISGAEAFF. As DNA, the CDR3 is TGTGCCAGTATTTCAGGGGCCGAAGCTTTCTTT.

This clonotype is a singleton in its sample. A much larger clone differs from this one at a single base, so this may be a read error. The chain combines TRBV20-1 with TRBJ2-1; D is ambiguous. The CDR3 runs 14 residues. Trimming took 5 bases from V and 5 from J, leaving 16 bases between them. Germline loops: CDR1 DFQATT, CDR2 SNEGSKA (reference sequence). The CDR3 nucleotides read TGCAGTGCTGGGCGCATACTGAGTGACAATGAGCAGTTCTTC. Its protein product is CSAGRILSDNEQFF.

This clonotype was recorded only once. This rearrangement joins TRBV18 to TRBJ2-5; no firm D call. V gave up 1 base and J gave up 13 bases, with 19 bases separating them. The CDR3 has 14 residues. Germline CDR1 KGHSH, CDR2 LQKENI. The chain's CDR3 is CASSPLGSQETRYF. CDR3 DNA: TGTGCCAGCTCACCACTAGGCTCCCAAGAGACTCGGTACTTC.

The V and J genes are TRBV25-1 and TRBJ2-1; D tentatively reads TRBD1 or TRBD2 (5 bases each). With 2 bases removed from V and 2 bases from J, the gap between germline ends came to 7 bases. The CDR3 runs to 14 residues. Germline CDR1 is MGHDK and CDR2 is SYGVNS. The CDR3 DNA is TGTGCCAGCAGTGAACAGGGACCCTACAATGAGCAGTTCTTC. Translating gives CASSEQGPYNEQFF.

This clonotype has a count of ten or more. The chain employs TRBV28 and TRBJ2-3; 10 positions agree with TRBD2. The CDR3 runs 16 residues. Germline CDR1 MDHEN, CDR2 SYDVKM. V gave up 5 bases and J gave up 3 bases; unmatched junction bases: 8. CDR3 nucleotide sequence: TGTGCCAGCAGTCCGCCGGGACTAGCGACTACAGATACGCAGTATTTT. It codes for CASSPPGLATTDTQYF.

The chain carries TRBV3-1 and TRBJ2-1; 8 bases fit TRBD1. The ends lost 2 bases at V and 1 base at J; junction bases unmatched: 1. Germline CDR1 and CDR2: LGHDT and YNNKEL (reference sequence). CDR3 length equals 15 residues. The CDR3 coding sequence is TGTGCCAGCAGCCAATGGGACAGGTCCTACAATGAGCAGTTCTTC. It specifies CASSQWDRSYNEQFF.

The genes are TRBV6-1 and TRBJ2-5, with TRBD1 matching over 9 bases. The CDR3 is 14 amino acids. Germline CDR1 and CDR2: MNHNS and SASEGT. V lost 7 bases to trimming and J lost 4 bases; unmatched junction nucleotides: 7. CDR3 nucleotide sequence: TGTGCCAGCACCGATACAGGGGGCGGAGAGACCCAGTACTTC. It yields the protein CASTDTGGGETQYF.

The chain has TRBV12-3 or TRBV12-4 and TRBJ2-3, with D possibly being TRBD2 (5 bases). Trimming stripped 6 bases from V and 6 bases from J, with 16 bases between. This CDR3 has 14 amino acids. CDR3 sequence (DNA): TGTGCCAGCAGAAGAGGGCAGCTCAGGGATACGCAGTATTTT. It codes for CASRRGQLRDTQYF.

This clonotype was observed at least ten times. The V gene is TRBV12-5, the J gene TRBJ2-7; D gene unclear. Germline CDR1 LGHNT, CDR2 FRNRAP. CDR3 length equals 12 residues. V was clipped by 5 bases and J by 9 bases, with 14 bases between them. DNA for the CDR3: TGTGCTAGTGGTCCGGTGGTCCGACCGCAGTACTTC. Translation gives CASGPVVRPQYF. Supplemented by reference TRBV12-5 and TRBJ2-7, the full variable domain reads DARVTQTPRHKVTEMGQEVTMRCQPILGHNTVFWYRQTMMQGLELLAYFRNRAPLDDSGMPKDRFSAEMPDATLATLKIQPSEPRDSAVYFCASGPVVRPQYFGPGTRLTVT.